This TCR beta chain was documented in a study of breast tumors, draining lymph nodes, adjacent tissues. Study outcomes and limitations: Luminal-like breast cancer showed significantly higher tumor–nontumor repertoire similarity than basal-like.

Germline V gene data show CDR1 as MNHEY and CDR2 as SMNVEV (reference sequence). This CDR3 is built from 14 residues. As for this clonotype: As yet, its antigen is unknown. The junction departs from the called germline gene at one end, perhaps through a read error.

Breast cancer patients provided tissue from their axillary draining lymph nodes. Via MiXCR, TCRdb re-called the multiplex PCR reads, giving one row per CDR3 protein. The sample holds approximately 100,000 distinct CDR3 sequences; less than 25% are singletons and the top ten take less than 1.5%. The receptor was isolated from a female donor with breast cancer. Some clones in this sample may be carry-over from other donors' samples. Sequenced: axillary lymph node tissue. The chain employs TRBV27 and TRBJ1-3; D is uncertain. The CDR3 DNA sequence: TGTGCCAGCAATCAGACCTTCTCTGGAGACACCATATATTTT. Amino acid sequence: CASNQTFSGDTIYF.